This paragraph reports one TCR beta chain. Antigen specificity is unknown. Graves' hyperthyroidism was deemed stable absent ophthalmopathy progression within 18 months. Participants, patients aged 18 to 65, had newly diagnosed hyperthyroidism with a duration under 2 months. Extraction of PBMCs used roughly 9.6 ml of fresh peripheral blood. The data were taken from a study of T cells in Graves' hyperthyroidism and ophthalmopathy. Researchers amplified the TCR beta CDR3 regions from RNA transcripts. HTBI primers were employed in a first-round RT-PCR of the TCR CDR3. TCRdb fed the multiplex PCR reads into MiXCR, producing one record per CDR3 protein. The sample has under 400,000 distinct CDR3 sequences, around 20% seen once; the top ten hold 50%. Germline V gene lookup returns CDR1 SGHRS and CDR2 YFSETQ. V gave up 0 bases and J gave up 1 base, with 9 bases separating them. The CDR3 totals 15 residues. Overall study findings and caveats: Blood held most thyroid clonotypes expanded above 0.001 frequency.

This receptor was taken from a woman between 50 and 59 years old with Graves' hyperthyroidism. The specimen sequenced was blood. The gene calls are TRBV5-1 and TRBJ2-3; maybe TRBD2 (6 bases). The CDR3 sequence is CASSLDTGGTDTQYF. CDR3 sequence (DNA): TGCGCCAGCAGCTTGGATACGGGGGGCACAGATACGCAGTATTTT.